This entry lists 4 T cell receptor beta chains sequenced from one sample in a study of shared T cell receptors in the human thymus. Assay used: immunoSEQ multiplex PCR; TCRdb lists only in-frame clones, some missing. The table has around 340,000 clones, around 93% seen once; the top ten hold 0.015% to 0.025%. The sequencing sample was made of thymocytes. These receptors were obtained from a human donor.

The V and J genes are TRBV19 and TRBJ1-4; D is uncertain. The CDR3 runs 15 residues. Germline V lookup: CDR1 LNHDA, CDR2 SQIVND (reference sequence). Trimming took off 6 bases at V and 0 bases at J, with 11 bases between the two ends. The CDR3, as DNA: TGTGCCAGTAGGCCGGTACCCGCAACTAATGAAAAACTGTTTTTT. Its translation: CASRPVPATNEKLFF.

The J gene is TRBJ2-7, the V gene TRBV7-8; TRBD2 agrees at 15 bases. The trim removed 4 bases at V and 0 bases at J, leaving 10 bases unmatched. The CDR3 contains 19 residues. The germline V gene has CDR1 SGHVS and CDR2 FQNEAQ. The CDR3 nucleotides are TGTGCCAGCAGCTGCAGTCCCGGGACTAGCGGGGGGTCCTCCTACGAGCAGTACTTC. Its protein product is CASSCSPGTSGGSSYEQYF. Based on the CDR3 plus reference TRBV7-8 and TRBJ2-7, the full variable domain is GAGVSQSPRYKVAKRGQDVALRCDPISGHVSLFWYQQALGQGPEFLTYFQNEAQLDKSGLPSDRFFAERPEGSVSTLKIQRTQQEDSAVYLCASSCSPGTSGGSSYEQYFGPGTRLTVT.

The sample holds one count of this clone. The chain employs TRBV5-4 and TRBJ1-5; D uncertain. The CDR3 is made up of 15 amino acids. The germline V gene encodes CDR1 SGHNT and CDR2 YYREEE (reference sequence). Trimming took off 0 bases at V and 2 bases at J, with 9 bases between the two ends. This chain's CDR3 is CASSLGSGGNQPQHF. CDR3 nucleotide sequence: TGTGCCAGCAGCTTGGGATCTGGGGGCAATCAGCCCCAGCATTTT.

CDR3 bases: TGCGCCAGCAGCCCGGGGACTAGCGGGACCGGGAGGGAGACCCAGTACTTC. Translating it yields CASSPGTSGTGRETQYF. The gene calls are TRBV4-3 and TRBJ2-5, with 13 positions matching TRBD2. With V trimmed by 4 bases and J by 5 bases, 10 bases remained unmatched. This CDR3 comprises 17 residues. Germline assignment: CDR1 LGHNA and CDR2 YSLEER.